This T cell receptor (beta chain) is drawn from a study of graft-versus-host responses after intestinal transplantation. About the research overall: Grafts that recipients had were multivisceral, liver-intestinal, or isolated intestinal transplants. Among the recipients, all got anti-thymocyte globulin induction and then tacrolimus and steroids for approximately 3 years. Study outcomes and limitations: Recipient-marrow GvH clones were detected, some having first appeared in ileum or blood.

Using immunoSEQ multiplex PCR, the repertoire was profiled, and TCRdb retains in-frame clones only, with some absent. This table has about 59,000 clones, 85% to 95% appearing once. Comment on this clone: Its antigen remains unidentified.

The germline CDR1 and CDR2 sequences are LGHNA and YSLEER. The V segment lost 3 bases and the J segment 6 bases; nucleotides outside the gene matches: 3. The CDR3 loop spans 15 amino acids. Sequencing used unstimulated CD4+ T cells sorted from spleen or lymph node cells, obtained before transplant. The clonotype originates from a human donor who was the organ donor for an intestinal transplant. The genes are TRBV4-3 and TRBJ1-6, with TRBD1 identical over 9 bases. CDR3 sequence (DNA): TGCGCCAGCAGCCAGGGGACAGGGTCTAATTCACCCCTCCACTTT. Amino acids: CASSQGTGSNSPLHF.